The source of this TCR beta chain is a study of T cell changes during pregnancy in multiple sclerosis. This CDR3 has 16 residues. The germline gives CDR1 SGDLS, CDR2 YYNGEE. V lost 4 bases and J lost 8; bases outside the gene matches: 14. Here immunoSEQ multiplex PCR was the method, and the copy in TCRdb shows in-frame clones only, minus some. The sample carries tens of thousands of clones, roughly 90% recorded once. V usage is TRBV9 and J usage is TRBJ2-1; 8 nucleotides match TRBD2. This TCR was recovered from a female donor with multiple sclerosis, enrolled in a pregnancy study. The source material was CD8+ T cells from peripheral blood mononuclear cells, sampled in the third trimester of pregnancy. The CDR3 bases are TGTGCCAGCAGCCCAGAGTTCCGGGAGGGCCTAGATGAGCAGTTCTTC. It is translated as CASSPEFREGLDEQFF.